One and the same sample provided the 4 T cell receptor beta chains below, sequenced in a study of OX40 agonist ivuxolimab in advanced cancers. The protocol was immunoSEQ multiplex PCR, while the TCRdb copy is restricted to in-frame clones and leaves out a portion. The table lists roughly 64,000 clones, approximately 90% of them singletons. The sample consisted of CD4+ or CD8+ T cells sorted from blood, taken in a trial of the OX40 agonist ivuxolimab. These receptors all come from an adult with an advanced solid tumor such as melanoma, head and neck, liver or kidney cancer.

This sequence joins TRBV14 and TRBJ2-3; D is perhaps TRBD2 (6 bases). The CDR3 is 15 amino acids. The V and J ends lost 5 bases and 3 bases respectively, with 15 bases between them. CDR1 SGHDN and CDR2 FVKESK come from the germline V gene. The CDR3 DNA reads as TGTGCCAGCAGCGTCCCGGGAGTTGGAACAGATACGCAGTATTTT. Translating gives CASSVPGVGTDTQYF.

This clone was counted once. The V call is TRBV27, the J call TRBJ1-5; tentative D call: TRBD1 (6 bases). Per the germline V gene, CDR1 is MNHEY and CDR2 is SMNVEV (reference sequence). V lost 6 bases and J lost 0, with 12 bases in between. The CDR3 has 15 residues. The CDR3 DNA reads TGTGCCAGCAGGGCAGGGGCGGGTAGCAATCAGCCCCAGCATTTT. This encodes CASRAGAGSNQPQHF.

The rearrangement links TRBV6-5 to TRBJ1-2; 7 nucleotides align to TRBD1. The CDR3 sequence is 13 residues long. The junction had 7 bases not matched to a gene; V was cut back by 5 bases and J by 7 bases. CDR1 MNHEY and CDR2 SVGAGI come from the germline V gene. The CDR3 bases are TGTGCCAGCAGTCGGGACAGTCGTGGTGGCTACACCTTC. Its translation is CASSRDSRGGYTF.

This clone showed up just once. The V and J genes are TRBV19 and TRBJ2-2; TRBD1 might be the D (6 bases). The CDR3 is 15 amino acids. Germline V gives CDR1 LNHDA, CDR2 SQIVND (reference sequence). V lost 6 bases, J lost 3 bases, and 14 bases lay in between. As DNA, the CDR3 is TGTGCCAGTAGCCCCAGGGGACGGGACACCGGGGAGCTGTTTTTT. Translation: CASSPRGRDTGELFF.